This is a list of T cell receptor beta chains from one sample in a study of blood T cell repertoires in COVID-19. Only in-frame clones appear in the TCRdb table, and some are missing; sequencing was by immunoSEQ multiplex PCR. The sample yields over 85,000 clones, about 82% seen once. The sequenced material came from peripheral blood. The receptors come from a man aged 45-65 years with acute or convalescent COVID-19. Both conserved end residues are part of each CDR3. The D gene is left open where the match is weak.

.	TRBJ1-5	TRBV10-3	TGTGCCATACGTCCATCGGGTACGAGCAATCAGCCCCAGCATTTT	CAIRPSGTSNQPQHF
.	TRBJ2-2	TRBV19	TGTGCCAGTAGCCCCCCCAGGGGAGCCGGGGAGCTGTTTTTT	CASSPPRGAGELFF
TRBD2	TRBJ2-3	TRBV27	TGTGCCAGCACCGTCAGACTAGCCCACACAGATACGCAGTATTTT	CASTVRLAHTDTQYF
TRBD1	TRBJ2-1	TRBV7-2	TGTGCCAGCAGCTTAGCGGGACAGGTACGAAATGAGCAGTTCTTC	CASSLAGQVRNEQFF
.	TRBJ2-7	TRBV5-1	TGCGCCAGCAGCACCGTCCCGGGAGCTGACGAGCAGTACTTC	CASSTVPGADEQYF
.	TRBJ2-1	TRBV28	TGTGCCAGCAGTTTAGGGGTTGGGGCGGGGATGACCTACAATGAGCAGTTCTTC	CASSLGVGAGMTYNEQFF
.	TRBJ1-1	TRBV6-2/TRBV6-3	TGTGCCAGCAGTTATGGACAGACGATGGCTTTCTTT	CASSYGQTMAFF
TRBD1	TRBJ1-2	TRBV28	TGTGCCAGCAGTCCGCGACAGGGGGCCGGCTACACCTTC	CASSPRQGAGYTF
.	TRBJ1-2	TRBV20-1	TGCAGTGCTAGTCCGGGAGGGACGCGGGGCTACACCTTC	CSASPGGTRGYTF
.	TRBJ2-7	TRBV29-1	TGCAGCGTTGCGGGTTCCCTATACGAGCAGTACTTC	CSVAGSLYEQYF
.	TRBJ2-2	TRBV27	TGTGCCAGCAGGGGCGGGGTTAACGCCGGGGAGCTGTTTTTT	CASRGGVNAGELFF
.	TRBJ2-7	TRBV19	TGTGCCAGTAGTATGTCAAGCGTCTCCTACGAGCAGTACTTC	CASSMSSVSYEQYF
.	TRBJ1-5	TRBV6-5	TGTGCCAGCAGTTACGGAGGGGTCCATAGCAATCAGCCCCAGCATTTT	CASSYGGVHSNQPQHF
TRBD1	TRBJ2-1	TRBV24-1	TGTGCCACCAGCGACAGGGGAGTTGGTGAGCAGTTCTTC	CATSDRGVGEQFF
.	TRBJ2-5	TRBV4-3	TGCGCCAGCAGCCAAGATTACGGGAAAGAGACCCAGTACTTC	CASSQDYGKETQYF
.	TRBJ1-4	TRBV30	TGTGCCTGGAGTGGGGGAGGGGAAAAACTGTTTTTT	CAWSGGGEKLFF
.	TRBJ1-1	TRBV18	TGTGCCAGCTCACAGGGACTTGGAGGTGACACTGAAGCTTTCTTT	CASSQGLGGDTEAFF
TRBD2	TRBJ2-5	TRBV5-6	TGTGCCAGCAGCTTGGCTAGCGGGAGGGCCCCAGAGACCCAGTACTTC	CASSLASGRAPETQYF
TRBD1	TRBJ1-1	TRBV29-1	TGCAGCGTTGAATACGACAGGGACACTGAAGCTTTCTTT	CSVEYDRDTEAFF
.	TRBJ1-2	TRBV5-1	TGCGCCAGCAGCCTGGATCTTGATGGGAGCTATGGCTACACCTTC	CASSLDLDGSYGYTF